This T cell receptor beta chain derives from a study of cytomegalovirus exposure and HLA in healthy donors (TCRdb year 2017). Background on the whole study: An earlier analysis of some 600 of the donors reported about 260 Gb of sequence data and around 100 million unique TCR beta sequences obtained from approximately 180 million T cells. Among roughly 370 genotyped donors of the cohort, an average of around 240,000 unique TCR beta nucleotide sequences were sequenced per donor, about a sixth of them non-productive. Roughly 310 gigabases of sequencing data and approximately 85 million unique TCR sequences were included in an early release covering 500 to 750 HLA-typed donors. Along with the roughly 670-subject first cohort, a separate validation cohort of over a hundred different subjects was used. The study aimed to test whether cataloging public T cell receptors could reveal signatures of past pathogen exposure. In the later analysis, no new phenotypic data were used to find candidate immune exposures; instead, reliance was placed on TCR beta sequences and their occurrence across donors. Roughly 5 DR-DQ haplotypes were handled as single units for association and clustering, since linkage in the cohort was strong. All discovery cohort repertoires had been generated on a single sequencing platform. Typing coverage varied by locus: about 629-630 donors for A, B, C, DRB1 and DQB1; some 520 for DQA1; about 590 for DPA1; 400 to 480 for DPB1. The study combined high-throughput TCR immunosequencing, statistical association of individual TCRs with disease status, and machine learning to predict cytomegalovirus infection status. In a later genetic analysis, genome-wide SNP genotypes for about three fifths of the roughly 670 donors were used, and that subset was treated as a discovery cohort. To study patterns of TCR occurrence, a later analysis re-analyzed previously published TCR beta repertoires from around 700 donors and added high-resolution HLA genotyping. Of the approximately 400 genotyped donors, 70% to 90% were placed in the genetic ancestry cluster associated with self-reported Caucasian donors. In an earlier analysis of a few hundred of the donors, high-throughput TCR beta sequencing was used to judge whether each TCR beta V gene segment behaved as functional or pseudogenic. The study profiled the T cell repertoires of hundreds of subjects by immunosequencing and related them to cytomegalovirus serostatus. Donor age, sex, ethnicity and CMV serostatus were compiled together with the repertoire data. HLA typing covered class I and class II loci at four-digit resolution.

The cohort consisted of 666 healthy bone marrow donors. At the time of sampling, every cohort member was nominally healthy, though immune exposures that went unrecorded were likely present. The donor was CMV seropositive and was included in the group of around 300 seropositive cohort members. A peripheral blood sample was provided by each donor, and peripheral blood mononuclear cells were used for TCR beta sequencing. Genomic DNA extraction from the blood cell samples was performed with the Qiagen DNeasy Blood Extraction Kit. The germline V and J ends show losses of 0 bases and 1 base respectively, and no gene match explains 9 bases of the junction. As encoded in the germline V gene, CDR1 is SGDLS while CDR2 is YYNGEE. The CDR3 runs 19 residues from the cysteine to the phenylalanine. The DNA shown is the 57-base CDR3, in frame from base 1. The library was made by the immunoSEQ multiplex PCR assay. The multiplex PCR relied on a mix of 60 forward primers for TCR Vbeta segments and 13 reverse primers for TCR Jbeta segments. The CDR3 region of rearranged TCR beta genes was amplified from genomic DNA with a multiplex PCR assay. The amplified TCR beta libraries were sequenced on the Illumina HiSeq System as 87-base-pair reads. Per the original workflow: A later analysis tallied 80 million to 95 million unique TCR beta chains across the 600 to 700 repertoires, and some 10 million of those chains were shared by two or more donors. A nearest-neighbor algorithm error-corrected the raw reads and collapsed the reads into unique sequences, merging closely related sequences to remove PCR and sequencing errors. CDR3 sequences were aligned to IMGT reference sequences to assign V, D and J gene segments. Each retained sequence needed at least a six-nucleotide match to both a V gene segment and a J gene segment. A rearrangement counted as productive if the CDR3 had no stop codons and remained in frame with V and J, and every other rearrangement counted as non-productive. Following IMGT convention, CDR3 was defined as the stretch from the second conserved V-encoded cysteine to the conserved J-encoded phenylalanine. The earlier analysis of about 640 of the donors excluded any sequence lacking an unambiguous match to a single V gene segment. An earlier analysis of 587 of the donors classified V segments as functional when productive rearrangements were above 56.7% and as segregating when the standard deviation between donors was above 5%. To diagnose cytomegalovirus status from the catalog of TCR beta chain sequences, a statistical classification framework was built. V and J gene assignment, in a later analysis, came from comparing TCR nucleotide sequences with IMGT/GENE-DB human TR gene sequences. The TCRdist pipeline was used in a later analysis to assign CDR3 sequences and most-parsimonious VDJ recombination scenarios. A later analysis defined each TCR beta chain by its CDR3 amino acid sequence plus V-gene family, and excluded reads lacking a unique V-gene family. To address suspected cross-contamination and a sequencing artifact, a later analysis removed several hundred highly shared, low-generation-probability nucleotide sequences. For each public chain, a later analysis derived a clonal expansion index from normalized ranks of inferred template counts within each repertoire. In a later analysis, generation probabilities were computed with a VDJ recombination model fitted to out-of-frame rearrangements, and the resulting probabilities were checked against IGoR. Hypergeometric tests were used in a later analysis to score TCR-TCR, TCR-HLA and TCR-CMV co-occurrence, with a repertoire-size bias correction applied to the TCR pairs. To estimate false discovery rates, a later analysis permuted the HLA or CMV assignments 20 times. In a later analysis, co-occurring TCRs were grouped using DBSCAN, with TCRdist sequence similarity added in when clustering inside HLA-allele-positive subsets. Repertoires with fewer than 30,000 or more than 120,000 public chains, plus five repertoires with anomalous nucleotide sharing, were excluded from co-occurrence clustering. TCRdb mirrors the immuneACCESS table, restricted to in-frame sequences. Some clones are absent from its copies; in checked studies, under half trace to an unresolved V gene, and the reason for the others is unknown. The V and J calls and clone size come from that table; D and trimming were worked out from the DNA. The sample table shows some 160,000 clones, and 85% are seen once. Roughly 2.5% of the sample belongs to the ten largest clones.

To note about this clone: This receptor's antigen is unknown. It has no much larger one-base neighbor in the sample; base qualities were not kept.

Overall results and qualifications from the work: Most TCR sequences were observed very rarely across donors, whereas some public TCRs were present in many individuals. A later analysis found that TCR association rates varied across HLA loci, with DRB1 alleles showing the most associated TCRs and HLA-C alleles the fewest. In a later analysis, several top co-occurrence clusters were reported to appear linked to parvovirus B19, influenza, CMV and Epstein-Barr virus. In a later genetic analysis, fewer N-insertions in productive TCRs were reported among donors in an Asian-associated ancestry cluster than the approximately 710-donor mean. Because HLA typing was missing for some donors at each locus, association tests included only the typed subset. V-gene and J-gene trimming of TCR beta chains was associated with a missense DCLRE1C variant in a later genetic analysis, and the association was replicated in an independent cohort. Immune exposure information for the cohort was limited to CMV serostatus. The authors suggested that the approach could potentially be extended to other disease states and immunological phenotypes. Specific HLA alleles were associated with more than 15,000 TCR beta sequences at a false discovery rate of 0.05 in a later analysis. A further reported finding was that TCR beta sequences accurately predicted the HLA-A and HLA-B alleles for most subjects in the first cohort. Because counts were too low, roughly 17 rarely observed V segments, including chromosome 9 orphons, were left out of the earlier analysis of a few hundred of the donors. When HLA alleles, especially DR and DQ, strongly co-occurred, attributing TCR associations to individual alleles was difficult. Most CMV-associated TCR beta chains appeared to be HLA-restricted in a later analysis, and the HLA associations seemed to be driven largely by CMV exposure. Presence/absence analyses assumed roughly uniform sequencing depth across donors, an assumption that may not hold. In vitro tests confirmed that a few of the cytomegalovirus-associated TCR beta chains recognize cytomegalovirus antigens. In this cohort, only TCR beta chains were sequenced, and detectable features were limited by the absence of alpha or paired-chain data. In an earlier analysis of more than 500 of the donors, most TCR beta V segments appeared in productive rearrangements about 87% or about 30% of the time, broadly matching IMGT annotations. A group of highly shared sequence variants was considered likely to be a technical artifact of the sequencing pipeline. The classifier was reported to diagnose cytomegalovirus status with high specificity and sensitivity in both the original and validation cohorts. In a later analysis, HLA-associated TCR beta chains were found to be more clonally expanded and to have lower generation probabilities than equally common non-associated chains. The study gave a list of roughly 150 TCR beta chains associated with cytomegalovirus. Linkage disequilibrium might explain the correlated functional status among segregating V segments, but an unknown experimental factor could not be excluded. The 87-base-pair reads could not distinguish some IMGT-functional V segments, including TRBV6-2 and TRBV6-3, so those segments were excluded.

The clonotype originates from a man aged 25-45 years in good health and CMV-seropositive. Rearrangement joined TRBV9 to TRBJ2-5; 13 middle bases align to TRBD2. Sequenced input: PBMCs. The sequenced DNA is TGTGCCAGCAGCGTAGATCCAACCGGGACTAGCGGGGCCCAAGAGACCCAGTACTTC. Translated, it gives CASSVDPTGTSGAQETQYF.